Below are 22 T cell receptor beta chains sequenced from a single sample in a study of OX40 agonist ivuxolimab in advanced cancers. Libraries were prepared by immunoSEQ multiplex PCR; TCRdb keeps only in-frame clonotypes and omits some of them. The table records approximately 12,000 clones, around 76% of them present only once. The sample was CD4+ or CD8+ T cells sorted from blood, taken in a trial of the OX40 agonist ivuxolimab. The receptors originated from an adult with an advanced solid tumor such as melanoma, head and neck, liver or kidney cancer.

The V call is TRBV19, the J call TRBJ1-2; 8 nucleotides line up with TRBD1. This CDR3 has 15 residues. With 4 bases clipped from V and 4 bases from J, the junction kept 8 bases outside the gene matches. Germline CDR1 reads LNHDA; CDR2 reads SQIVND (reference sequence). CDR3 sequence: CASSTGQGRGYGYTF. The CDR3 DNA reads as TGTGCCAGTAGTACAGGACAGGGACGGGGCTATGGCTACACCTTC.

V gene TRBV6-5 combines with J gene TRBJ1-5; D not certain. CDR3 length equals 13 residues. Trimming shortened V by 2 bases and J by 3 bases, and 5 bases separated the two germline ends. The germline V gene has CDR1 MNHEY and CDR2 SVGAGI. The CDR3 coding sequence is TGTGCCAGCAGTTACGGGGTCAATCAGCCCCAGCATTTT. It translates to CASSYGVNQPQHF.

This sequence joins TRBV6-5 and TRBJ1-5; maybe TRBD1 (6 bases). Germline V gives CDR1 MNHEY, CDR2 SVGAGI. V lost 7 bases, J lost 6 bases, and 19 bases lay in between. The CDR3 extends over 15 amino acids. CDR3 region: CASILQGRPSQPQHF. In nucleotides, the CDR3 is TGTGCCAGCATTCTACAGGGACGCCCCAGTCAGCCCCAGCATTTT.

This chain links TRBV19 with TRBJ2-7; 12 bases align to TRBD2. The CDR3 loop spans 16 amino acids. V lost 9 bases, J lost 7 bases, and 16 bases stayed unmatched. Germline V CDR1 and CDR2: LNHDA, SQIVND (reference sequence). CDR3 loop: CASNPGLAGGGREQYF. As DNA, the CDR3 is TGTGCCAGCAATCCGGGACTAGCGGGCGGAGGGCGGGAGCAGTACTTC.

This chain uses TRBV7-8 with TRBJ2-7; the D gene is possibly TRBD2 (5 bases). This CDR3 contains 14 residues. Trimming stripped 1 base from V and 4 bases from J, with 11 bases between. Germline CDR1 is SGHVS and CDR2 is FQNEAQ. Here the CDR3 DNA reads TGTGCCAGCAGCTTAGATGTGGGCGGGTACGAGCAGTACGTC. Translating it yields CASSLDVGGYEQYV.

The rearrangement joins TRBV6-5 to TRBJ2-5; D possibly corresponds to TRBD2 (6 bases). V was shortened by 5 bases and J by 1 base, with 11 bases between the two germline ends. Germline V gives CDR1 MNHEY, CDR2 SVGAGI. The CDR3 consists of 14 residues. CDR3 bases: TGTGCCAGCAGTCCCTTAGCGGTCCAAGAGACCCAGTACTTC. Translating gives CASSPLAVQETQYF.

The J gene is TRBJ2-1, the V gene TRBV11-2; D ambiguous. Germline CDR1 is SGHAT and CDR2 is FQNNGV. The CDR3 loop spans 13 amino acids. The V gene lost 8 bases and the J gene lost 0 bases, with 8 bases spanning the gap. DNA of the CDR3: TGTGCCAGCGGGGAAAGCTCCTACAATGAGCAGTTCTTC. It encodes CASGESSYNEQFF.

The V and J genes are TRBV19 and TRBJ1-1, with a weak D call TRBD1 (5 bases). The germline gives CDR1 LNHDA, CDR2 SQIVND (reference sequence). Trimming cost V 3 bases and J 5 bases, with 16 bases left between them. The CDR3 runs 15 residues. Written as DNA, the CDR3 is TGTGCCAGTAGTATGAGGAGGGATGGGGGGACTGAAGCTTTCTTT. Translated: CASSMRRDGGTEAFF.

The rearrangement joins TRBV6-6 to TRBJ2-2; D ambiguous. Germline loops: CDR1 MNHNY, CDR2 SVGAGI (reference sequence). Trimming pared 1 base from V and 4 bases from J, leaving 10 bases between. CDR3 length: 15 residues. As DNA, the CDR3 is TGTGCCAGCAGTTACTTGGATCCCTCCACCGGGGAGCTGTTTTTT. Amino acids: CASSYLDPSTGELFF.

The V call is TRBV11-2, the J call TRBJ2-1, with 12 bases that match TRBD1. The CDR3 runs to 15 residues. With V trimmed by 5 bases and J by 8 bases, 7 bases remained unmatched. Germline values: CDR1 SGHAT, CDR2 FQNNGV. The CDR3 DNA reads TGTGCCAGCAGCCCTCCGGGACAGGGGGCCTATGAGCAGTTCTTC. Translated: CASSPPGQGAYEQFF.

CDR3 DNA: TGTGCCAGCAGCCTTAGGAGGGGTGAAGCTTTCTTT. Protein sequence: CASSLRRGEAFF. The rearrangement uses TRBV7-9 and TRBJ1-1; tentative D call: TRBD1 (5 bases). The V gene lost 5 bases and the J gene lost 7 bases, with 11 bases spanning the gap. This CDR3 contains 12 residues. CDR1 is SEHNR, CDR2 FQNEAQ, per germline (reference sequence).

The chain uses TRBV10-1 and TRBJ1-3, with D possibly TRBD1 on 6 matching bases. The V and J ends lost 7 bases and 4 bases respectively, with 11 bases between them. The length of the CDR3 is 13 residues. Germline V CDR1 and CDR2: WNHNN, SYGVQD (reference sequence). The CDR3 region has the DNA TGCGCCAGCATTCAGGGGCCAGGAAACACCATATATTTT. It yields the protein CASIQGPGNTIYF.

The CDR3 here is CASSSRTGGPTDTQYF. The CDR3 DNA sequence: TGTGCCAGCAGCTCCAGAACAGGGGGCCCCACAGATACGCAGTATTTT. V usage is TRBV7-9 and J usage is TRBJ2-3, with 9 bases aligning to TRBD1. The CDR3 length is 16 residues. Germline CDR1 is SEHNR and CDR2 is FQNEAQ (reference sequence). V shed 4 bases, J shed 2 bases, and the junction held 7 bases outside the gene matches. Full variable domain (rest looked up from reference TRBV7-9 and TRBJ2-3): DTGVSQNPRHKITKRGQNVTFRCDPISEHNRLYWYRQTLGQGPEFLTYFQNEAQLEKSRLLSDRFSAERPKGSFSTLEIQRTEQGDSAMYLCASSSRTGGPTDTQYFGPGTRLTVL.

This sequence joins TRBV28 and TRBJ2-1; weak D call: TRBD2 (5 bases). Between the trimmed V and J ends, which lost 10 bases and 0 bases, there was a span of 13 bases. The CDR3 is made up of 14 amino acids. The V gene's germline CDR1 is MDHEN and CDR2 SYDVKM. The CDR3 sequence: CATHEGSSYNEQFF. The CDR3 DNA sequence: TGTGCCACCCACGAGGGAAGCTCCTACAATGAGCAGTTCTTC. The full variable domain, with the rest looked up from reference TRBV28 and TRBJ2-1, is DVKVTQSSRYLVKRTGEKVFLECVQDMDHENMFWYRQDPGLGLRLIYFSYDVKMKEKGDIPEGYSVSREKKERFSLILESASTNQTSMYLCATHEGSSYNEQFFGPGTRLTVL.

CDR3 sequence: CASSLGNGFDEQFF. The DNA of the CDR3 is TGCGCCAGCAGCTTGGGGAATGGGTTCGATGAGCAGTTCTTC. The rearrangement links TRBV5-1 to TRBJ2-1; unclear D gene. V was pared by 0 bases and J by 8 bases, with 12 bases between. The CDR3 runs 14 residues. Germline V gene lookup returns CDR1 SGHRS and CDR2 YFSETQ.

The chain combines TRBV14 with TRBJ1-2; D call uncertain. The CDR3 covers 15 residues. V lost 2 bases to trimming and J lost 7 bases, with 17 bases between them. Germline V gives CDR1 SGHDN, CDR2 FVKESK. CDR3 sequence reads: CASSQRPGERVGYTF. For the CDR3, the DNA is TGTGCCAGCAGCCAAAGGCCTGGGGAGAGGGTTGGCTACACCTTC. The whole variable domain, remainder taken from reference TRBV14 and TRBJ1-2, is EAGVTQFPSHSVIEKGQTVTLRCDPISGHDNLYWYRRVMGKEIKFLLHFVKESKQDESGMPNNRFLAERTGGTYSTLKVQPAELEDSGVYFCASSQRPGERVGYTFGSGTRLTVV.

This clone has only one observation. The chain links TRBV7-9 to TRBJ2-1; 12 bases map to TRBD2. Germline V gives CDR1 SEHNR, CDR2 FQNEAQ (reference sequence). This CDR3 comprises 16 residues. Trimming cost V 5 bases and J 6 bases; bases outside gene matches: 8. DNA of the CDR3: TGTGCCAGCAGCCCCACACTAGCGGGAGGTGGCAATGAGCAGTTCTTC. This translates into CASSPTLAGGGNEQFF.

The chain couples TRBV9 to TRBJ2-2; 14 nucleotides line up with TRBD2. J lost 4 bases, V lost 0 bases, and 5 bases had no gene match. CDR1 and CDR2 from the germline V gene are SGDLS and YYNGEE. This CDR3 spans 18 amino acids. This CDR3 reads CASSVGGLAGAGTGELFF. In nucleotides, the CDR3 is TGTGCCAGCAGCGTAGGGGGACTAGCGGGAGCTGGCACCGGGGAGCTGTTTTTT.

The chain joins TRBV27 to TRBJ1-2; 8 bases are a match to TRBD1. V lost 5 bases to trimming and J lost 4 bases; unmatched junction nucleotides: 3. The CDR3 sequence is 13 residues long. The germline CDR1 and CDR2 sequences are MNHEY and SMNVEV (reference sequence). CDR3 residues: CASSLDRGYGYTF. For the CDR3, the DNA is TGTGCCAGCAGTCTCGACAGGGGCTATGGCTACACCTTC.

In DNA, the CDR3 is TGTGCCAGCAGTTTACCCGCCGGAATACTAGCGGGGAAAGAGACCCAGTACTTC. It codes for CASSLPAGILAGKETQYF. This chain joins TRBV27 and TRBJ2-5; 10 bases line up with TRBD2. With V trimmed by 2 bases and J by 3 bases, 12 bases remained unmatched. This CDR3 comprises 18 residues. Germline V gene data show CDR1 as MNHEY and CDR2 as SMNVEV (reference sequence).

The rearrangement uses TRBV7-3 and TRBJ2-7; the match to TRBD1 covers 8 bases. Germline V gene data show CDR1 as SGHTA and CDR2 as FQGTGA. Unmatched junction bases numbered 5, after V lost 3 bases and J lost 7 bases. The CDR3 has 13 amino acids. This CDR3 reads CASSLTGAREQYF. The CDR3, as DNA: TGTGCCAGCAGCTTGACAGGGGCTCGTGAGCAGTACTTC.

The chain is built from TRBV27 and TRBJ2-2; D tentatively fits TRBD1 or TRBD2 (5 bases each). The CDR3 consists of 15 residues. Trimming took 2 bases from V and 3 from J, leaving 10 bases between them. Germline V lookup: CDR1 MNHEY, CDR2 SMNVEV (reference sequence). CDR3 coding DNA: TGTGCCAGCAGTTTAGGGGGACGGTACACCGGGGAGCTGTTTTTT. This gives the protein CASSLGGRYTGELFF.